One sample yielded the 19 T cell receptor beta chains listed below, sequenced in a study of blood T cell repertoires in COVID-19. Profiled with immunoSEQ multiplex PCR; TCRdb holds only in-frame clones, not every one. Of 200,000 or so clones listed, more than 65% are singletons. Source material: peripheral blood. Source of these receptors: a woman in her fifties or sixties with acute or convalescent COVID-19.

The table lists this clone with a few counts. The V and J genes are TRBV27 and TRBJ2-7; 12 bases line up with TRBD2. The junction had 2 bases not matched to a gene; V was cut back by 6 bases and J by 2 bases. Per the germline V gene, CDR1 is MNHEY and CDR2 is SMNVEV (reference sequence). The length of the CDR3 is 14 residues. The CDR3 coding sequence is TGTGCCAGCAGCCGGACTAGCGGGGCCTACGAGCAGTACTTC. This codes for CASSRTSGAYEQYF.

The table lists this clone with a few counts. The V and J genes are TRBV5-1 and TRBJ2-5; TRBD2 aligns across 7 bases. Germline V lookup: CDR1 SGHRS, CDR2 YFSETQ. The CDR3 covers 15 residues. After removal of 0 bases from V and 7 bases from J, the junction contained 9 bases not matched to a gene. The CDR3 here is CASSLEDGGTGTQYF. The CDR3 bases are TGCGCCAGCAGCTTGGAGGACGGGGGGACGGGGACCCAGTACTTC.

The J gene is TRBJ1-5, the V gene TRBV7-9, with 7 bases fitting TRBD1. V gave up 5 bases and J gave up 0 bases; unmatched junction bases: 16. Germline loops: CDR1 SEHNR, CDR2 FQNEAQ (reference sequence). The CDR3 spans 19 residues. In DNA form, the CDR3 reads TGTGCCAGCAGCGCGACGGGACAGTCGAATTCGTATAGCAATCAGCCCCAGCATTTT. Protein sequence: CASSATGQSNSYSNQPQHF.

The CDR3 DNA follows: TGTGCCAGCAGCATAGGGGTTTCTGGAAACACCATATATTTT. Translating gives CASSIGVSGNTIYF. The J gene is TRBJ1-3, the V gene TRBV5-6; a weak D match, TRBD1 (5 bases). The V gene lost 4 bases and the J gene lost 1 base, with 9 bases spanning the gap. This CDR3 contains 14 residues. The germline CDR1 and CDR2 sequences are SGHDT and YYEEEE. The full variable domain, completed using reference TRBV5-6 and TRBJ1-3, is DAGVTQSPTHLIKTRGQQVTLRCSPKSGHDTVSWYQQALGQGPQFIFQYYEEEERQRGNFPDRFSGHQFPNYSSELNVNALLLGDSALYLCASSIGVSGNTIYFGEGSWLTVV.

This clone was recorded only once. This rearrangement joins TRBV5-4 to TRBJ1-2, with D possibly matching TRBD1 (5 bases). The CDR3 length is 13 residues. Germline V gene lookup returns CDR1 SGHNT and CDR2 YYREEE (reference sequence). V lost 4 bases, J lost 4 bases, and 11 bases lay in between. CDR3 amino acids: CASSIQGFYGYTF. The CDR3 DNA is TGTGCCAGCAGCATCCAGGGATTCTATGGCTACACCTTC.

Turning to this clone: One junction end does not reproduce the germline sequence, and a read error may be involved. DNA of the CDR3: TGTGCCAGCAGCCTAGCGACAGCCTCTTCAACTAATGAAAAACTGTTTTTT. This translates into CASSLATASSTNEKLFF. V usage is TRBV7-8 and J usage is TRBJ1-4, with D possibly matching TRBD1 (5 bases). This CDR3 has 17 residues. The germline gives CDR1 SGHVS, CDR2 FQNEAQ.

The chain uses TRBV30 and TRBJ1-1, with 7 nucleotides matching TRBD1. V shed 4 bases and J 6 bases; nucleotides not matched to a gene: 8. Looked up from germline, CDR1 is GTSNPN and CDR2 is SVGIG (reference sequence). The CDR3 covers 13 residues. CDR3 nucleotide sequence: TGTGCCTGGACACAGGGGCATGGGGCTGAAGCTTTCTTT. Its protein is CAWTQGHGAEAFF. Full variable domain (rest looked up from reference TRBV30 and TRBJ1-1): SQTIHQWPATLVQPVGSPLSLECTVEGTSNPNLYWYRQAAGRGLQLLFYSVGIGQISSEVPQNLSASRPQDRQFILSSKKLLLSDSGFYLCAWTQGHGAEAFFGQGTRLTVV.

The V gene is TRBV4-2, the J gene TRBJ2-2; TRBD1 agrees at 9 bases. This CDR3 region has 16 residues. V was pared by 4 bases and J by 5 bases, with 8 bases of the junction left unmatched. CDR1 is LGHNA, CDR2 YNFKEQ, per germline. In nucleotides, the CDR3 is TGTGCCAGCAGCCCTTCTGGGACAGGGACGACCGGGGAGCTGTTTTTT. This sequence encodes CASSPSGTGTTGELFF.

This clone has only a few counts. This chain links TRBV7-8 with TRBJ1-1, with D possibly being TRBD1 (5 bases). CDR1 SGHVS and CDR2 FQNEAQ come from the germline V gene. This CDR3 is 14 amino acids long. Trimming cost V 2 bases and J 5 bases, with 12 bases left between them. CDR3: CASSLTGVGTEAFF. CDR3 nucleotides: TGTGCCAGCAGCTTAACGGGGGTTGGAACTGAAGCTTTCTTT.

This sequence joins TRBV19 and TRBJ1-2; D is perhaps TRBD1 (5 bases). The CDR3 totals 14 residues. The germline V gene has CDR1 LNHDA and CDR2 SQIVND (reference sequence). V lost 5 bases to trimming and J lost 6 bases, with 16 bases between them. DNA of the CDR3: TGTGCCAGTAGTCCTCGGACATTGTACGATGGCTACACCTTC. As protein: CASSPRTLYDGYTF.

This rearrangement joins TRBV15 to TRBJ2-3; D call uncertain. The V and J ends lost 8 bases and 4 bases respectively, with 13 bases between them. Germline V lookup: CDR1 LNHNV, CDR2 YYDKDF (reference sequence). The CDR3 has 13 amino acids. The CDR3 DNA sequence: TGTGCCACCTCGCCATTAGCTGCAGATACGCAGTATTTT. This sequence encodes CATSPLAADTQYF.

V and J are TRBV5-1 and TRBJ2-1; D might be TRBD2 (5 bases). V was trimmed by 1 base and J by 0 bases, leaving 11 bases between them. Germline V CDR1 and CDR2: SGHRS, YFSETQ. CDR3 length: 16 amino acids. The CDR3 bases are TGCGCCAGCAGCTTGAGCGGCCTAAGCTCCTACAATGAGCAGTTCTTC. It yields the protein CASSLSGLSSYNEQFF.

Here the CDR3 DNA reads TGTGCCAGCAGCTTGGCCCGGAACTATGGCTACACCTTC. This codes for CASSLARNYGYTF. The chain links TRBV5-8 to TRBJ1-2, with D unclear. Trimming removed 0 bases from V and 2 bases from J, with 5 bases in between. CDR1 is SGHTS, CDR2 YDEGEE, per germline. The CDR3 sequence is 13 residues long.

The chain couples TRBV29-1 to TRBJ1-1; tentative D call: TRBD1 (5 bases). CDR1 is SQVTM, CDR2 ANQGSEA, per germline. Trimming took 4 bases from V and 0 from J, leaving 9 bases between them. The CDR3 runs to 13 residues. The CDR3 DNA reads TGCAGCGTTGCTAACAGGATGAACACTGAAGCTTTCTTT. Translated: CSVANRMNTEAFF.

This chain uses TRBV27 with TRBJ1-1; D is possibly TRBD1 (5 bases). CDR3 size: 12 residues. CDR1 is MNHEY and CDR2 is SMNVEV in the germline V gene (reference sequence). V was pared by 5 bases and J by 5 bases, with 9 bases between. The CDR3 sequence is CASSPGGTEAFF. The CDR3 DNA reads TGTGCCAGCAGTCCCGGGGGTACTGAAGCTTTCTTT.

The chain employs TRBV7-3 and TRBJ2-2; 11 bases match TRBD1. V lost 6 bases and J lost 6; bases outside the gene matches: 9. Germline V gene data show CDR1 as SGHTA and CDR2 as FQGTGA. This CDR3 contains 16 residues. This chain's CDR3 is CASSVGGQGGSGELFF. For the CDR3, the DNA is TGTGCCAGCAGTGTAGGGGGACAGGGGGGCTCCGGGGAGCTGTTTTTT.

J is TRBJ2-7 and V is TRBV19; D perhaps matches TRBD1 (5 bases). Germline-derived CDR1 and CDR2 are LNHDA and SQIVND (reference sequence). Trimming removed 1 base at V and 5 bases at J, with 18 bases between. This CDR3 is built from 16 residues. CDR3 sequence (DNA): TGTGCCAGTAGTATAGTGTTCCAGGGTGGGTCCCACGAGCAGTACTTC. As protein: CASSIVFQGGSHEQYF.

This clone was counted a few times. The V and J genes are TRBV6-2 or TRBV6-3 and TRBJ2-7, with 12 positions matching TRBD2. The CDR3 is 16 residues long. Germline assignment: CDR1 MNHEY and CDR2 SVGEGT. V was clipped by 6 bases and J by 3 bases; unmatched bases: 9. The DNA for the CDR3 is TGTGCCAGCAGCCAAATCGGACTAGCGGGATACTACGAGCAGTACTTC. Its translation: CASSQIGLAGYYEQYF.

The chain couples TRBV28 to TRBJ2-1; TRBD2 matches 11 bases. The germline V gene encodes CDR1 MDHEN and CDR2 SYDVKM. The CDR3 totals 15 residues. Germline trimming cut 6 bases from V and 5 bases from J; bases unmatched to any gene: 6. The CDR3 loop reads CASRPTSGVNNEQFF. In DNA form, the CDR3 reads TGTGCCAGCAGACCGACTAGCGGGGTCAACAATGAGCAGTTCTTC.